The rows below give T cell receptor beta chains drawn from one sample of a study of T cell repertoires in cytomegalovirus infection. These receptors' targets are unknown. TCRdb redid the calling of the reads with MiXCR, one entry per CDR3 protein. The table has some 800,000 distinct CDR3 sequences, 32% seen once; the top ten hold roughly 12%. The source was cultured CD8+ T cells from PBMCs, collected from culture after CMV antigen stimulation. All receptors come from a human donor in good health (CMV status not recorded). Some clones in this sample may be carry-over from other donors' samples. CDR3s include the opening cysteine and the closing phenylalanine or tryptophan. D genes are given only for firm matches. Some rows have no size entry. The others give once, few or many, or a class for an expanded clone.

-	TRBV24-1	TRBJ2-1	TRBD2	TGTGCCACCAGGCGGGCGGGGGATACCTACAATGAGCAGTTCTTC	CATRRAGDTYNEQFF
-	TRBV19	TRBJ1-5	-	TGTGCCAGTAGTATTCGGGCAGGGAAGAGCAATCAGCCCCAGCATTTT	CASSIRAGKSNQPQHF
once	TRBV4-3	TRBJ1-4	TRBD1	TGCGCCAGCAGCCAAGTACAGGGGGGCACTAATGAAAAACTGTTTTTT	CASSQVQGGTNEKLFF
-	TRBV5-1	TRBJ1-1	TRBD1	TGCGCCAGTGCTCCGGGACAGATGAACACTGAAGCTTTCTTT	CASAPGQMNTEAFF
-	TRBV14	TRBJ1-5	-	TGTGCCAGCAGCCCCGTGGGGGGCCAGCCCCAGCATTTT	CASSPVGGQPQHF
-	TRBV12-3/TRBV12-4	TRBJ2-3	-	TGTGCCAGCAGTGGGTTGACGGGGGGCACAGATACGCAGTATTTT	CASSGLTGGTDTQYF
-	TRBV7-8	TRBJ1-4	-	TGTGCCAGCAGCCGGGACGCCGGGGGGGAAAAACTGTTTTTT	CASSRDAGGEKLFF
-	TRBV2	TRBJ2-5	-	TGTGCCAGCACTCCCGGGGAGGACCAGTACTTC	CASTPGEDQYF
-	TRBV6-2/TRBV6-3	TRBJ2-1	TRBD2	TGTGCCAGCAGTTACACCTCCGGGACTAGCTTTGGCTCCTACAATGAGCAGTTCTTC	CASSYTSGTSFGSYNEQFF
few	TRBV27	TRBJ1-2	TRBD1	TGTGCCAGCAGTTTAAGTCAGGGGGCTAACTATGGCTACACCTTC	CASSLSQGANYGYTF
-	TRBV6-1	TRBJ2-6	TRBD1	TGTGCCAGCAGTGGGACAGGGGTTACGACGGGGGTCAACGTCCTGACTTTC	CASSGTGVTTGVNVLTF
few	TRBV6-2/TRBV6-3	TRBJ2-2	-	TGTGCCAGCAGTTACTGGTTGGGAGCCCCAACGAACACCGGGGAGCTGTTTTTT	CASSYWLGAPTNTGELFF
-	TRBV7-6	TRBJ2-1	-	TGTGCCAGCAGCTTATCGACCCTTCAGGAGCAGTTCTTC	CASSLSTLQEQFF
many	TRBV7-6	TRBJ1-1	-	TGTGCCAGCAGCTCCGTGGGTGGTGAAGCTTTCTTT	CASSSVGGEAFF
many	TRBV7-6	TRBJ2-3	-	TGTGCCAGCAGCTCGGAAGGATTCCCTAACACAGATACGCAGTATTTT	CASSSEGFPNTDTQYF
-	TRBV7-9	TRBJ2-2	TRBD1	TGTGCCAGCAGCTCAGGGGCCGGGACAGGAGTTAACACCGAGGAGCTGTTTTTT	CASSSGAGTGVNTEELFF
few	TRBV6-2/TRBV6-3	TRBJ2-3	TRBD1	TGTGCCAGCAGTCGTGTGACAGGGGGTGATGCGGATACGCAGTATTTT	CASSRVTGGDADTQYF